One and the same sample provided the 5 T cell receptor beta chains below, sequenced in a study of monozygotic twins with cystic fibrosis. Here immunoSEQ multiplex PCR was the method, and the copy in TCRdb shows in-frame clones only, minus some. The top ten hold under 0.15% of the sample, which has 20,000 to 25,000 clones, 95% to 98% seen once. What was sequenced was blood. The receptor set was obtained from a girl aged 10-17 years with cystic fibrosis.

V usage is TRBV9 and J usage is TRBJ2-7; 7 bases align to TRBD1. The CDR3 spans 14 residues. After removal of 2 bases from V and 4 bases from J, the junction contained 6 bases not matched to a gene. Germline CDR1 and CDR2: SGDLS and YYNGEE. The CDR3 DNA sequence: TGTGCCAGCAGCGTGGAAGACAGGGCGTACGAGCAGTACTTC. Translating it yields CASSVEDRAYEQYF.

The V gene is TRBV11-2, the J gene TRBJ1-2; no definite D call. Germline CDR1 and CDR2: SGHAT and FQNNGV. The V gene lost 4 bases and the J gene lost 5 bases, with 17 bases spanning the gap. The CDR3 is made up of 15 amino acids. In DNA, the CDR3 is TGTGCCAGCAGCTCCGTCGGCCCCCGGGTGTATGGCTACACCTTC. Amino acid sequence: CASSSVGPRVYGYTF.

The chain carries TRBV5-1 and TRBJ2-7; D tentatively reads TRBD1 or TRBD2 (5 bases each). The germline V gene encodes CDR1 SGHRS and CDR2 YFSETQ. This CDR3 is built from 19 residues. Trimming cost V 0 bases and J 4 bases, with 26 bases left between them. CDR3 in amino acids: CASSLEGSRRGSLGYEQYF. The CDR3 region has the DNA TGCGCCAGCAGCTTGGAGGGGTCTCGGCGAGGGTCCTTAGGGTACGAGCAGTACTTC.

This clone appeared once. This chain connects TRBV5-1 to TRBJ2-5, with D tentatively TRBD2 (5 bases). The germline V gene encodes CDR1 SGHRS and CDR2 YFSETQ. Between the trimmed V and J ends, which lost 7 bases and 2 bases, there was a span of 12 bases. The length of the CDR3 is 13 residues. DNA of the CDR3: TGCGCCAGCGATCCCGGCGGGCAAGAGACCCAGTACTTC. This sequence encodes CASDPGGQETQYF.

CDR3 sequence: CAGFSGRRAVVEQYF. The CDR3 coding sequence is TGTGCAGGATTTAGCGGGAGAAGGGCCGTGGTTGAGCAGTACTTC. This chain joins TRBV6-4 and TRBJ2-7, with 9 positions matching TRBD2. Germline CDR1 MRHNA, CDR2 SNTAGT. This CDR3 comprises 15 residues.